This T cell receptor beta chain was identified in a study of long-term antiretroviral therapy in people with HIV. Note on this clone: Other DNA variants within this sample encode the same CDR3.

Survey level was the resolution at which the v3.0 immunoSEQ assay ran. Clones were sequenced by immunoSEQ multiplex PCR, and TCRdb holds only the in-frame ones, with some missing. The table includes several thousand clones, roughly 80% detected once. The sequenced sample was unsorted PBMCs, obtained 0.6 years before starting antiretroviral therapy. The sequence derives from a middle-aged man with HIV.

CDR3 loop: CASSPQNSGANVLTF. The DNA of the CDR3 is TGTGCCAGCAGCCCCCAAAACTCTGGGGCCAACGTCCTGACTTTC. The chain uses TRBV7-3 and TRBJ2-6; D remains unclear. Germline CDR1 reads SGHTA; CDR2 reads FQGTGA. CDR3 length: 15 residues. V was clipped by 5 bases and J by 0 bases, with 8 bases between them.